This T cell receptor (beta chain) is drawn from a study of T cells in women clearing cervical HPV infection. As for this clone: The read is 3 residues too short to cover the CDR3 end, so that end is filled in from the germline J gene.

CDR3 length: 15 residues. The V gene's germline CDR1 is DFQATT and CDR2 SNEGSKA (reference sequence). Measured with immunoSEQ multiplex PCR; TCRdb has only the in-frame clones, and not every one. Found here are over 20,000 clones; the top ten clones hold roughly 9.1%. The V and J genes are TRBV20-1 and TRBJ2-2; weak D call: TRBD2 (7 bases). This TCR derives from a woman between 18 and 70 years old with a cervical HPV16 infection that either progressed to CIN3+ or cleared (not recorded which). The source material was blood buffy coat. The CDR3 is CSAGRGGTTNEKLFF. CDR3 bases read: TGCAGTGCTGGGAGGGGGGGGACAACTAATGAAAAG.